This is a list of T cell receptor beta chains from one sample in a study of T cells in Graves' hyperthyroidism and ophthalmopathy. TCRdb independently ran MiXCR on the multiplex PCR reads; one entry per CDR3 protein. In the table there are 360,000 or so distinct CDR3 sequences, 15% of which are singletons. Source material: blood. The receptors were sampled from an older woman with Graves' ophthalmopathy. Both conserved end residues are part of each CDR3. The D gene is left open where the match is weak. Clone size, where shown, is once, few, many, or a class for clones that have expanded.

V,D,J,size,DNA,CDR3
TRBV28,TRBD2,TRBJ2-1,many,TGTGCCAGCAGTCTTACGACTAGCGGGCCATCCAATGAGCAGTTCTTC,CASSLTTSGPSNEQFF
TRBV6-6,NA,TRBJ2-3,NA,TGTGCCAGCAGTTACCCTCACGGAGGGACAGATACGCAGTATTTT,CASSYPHGGTDTQYF
TRBV27,NA,TRBJ2-7,many,TGTGCCAGCAGTTTATGGTCGTCCTCTCCCTACGAGCAGTACTTC,CASSLWSSSPYEQYF
TRBV6-5,NA,TRBJ1-2,few,TGTGCCAGCAGTTACTCGACAGCCAACTATGGCTACACCTTC,CASSYSTANYGYTF
TRBV10-3,NA,TRBJ2-3,few,TGTGCCACCCGGCAGTTGGTGAACGGGAGAGGGGGCACAGATACGCAGTATTTT,CATRQLVNGRGGTDTQYF
TRBV5-1,TRBD1,TRBJ2-5,NA,TGCGCCAGCAGCCTCTCGGGGACAGGGGAAGAGACCCAGTACTTC,CASSLSGTGEETQYF
TRBV28,NA,TRBJ2-7,NA,TGTGCCAGCAGTTCCAACAGGGTAGGAGAGGGGATTTACTACGAGCAGTACTTC,CASSSNRVGEGIYYEQYF
TRBV3-1,TRBD2,TRBJ2-3,once,TGTGCCAGCAGCCAAGAACTAGCGGGAGGGCCTAGTACGCAGTATTTT,CASSQELAGGPSTQYF
TRBV7-8,TRBD1,TRBJ2-3,many,TGTGCCAGCAGCGGAGGGACAGGGGGTATTGATACGCAGTATTTT,CASSGGTGGIDTQYF
TRBV7-3,TRBD1,TRBJ1-2,NA,TGTGCCAGCAGCTTCTTAATCCCCTCGGACAGGGGGTCATATGGCTACACCTTC,CASSFLIPSDRGSYGYTF
TRBV3-1,NA,TRBJ1-6,many,TGTGCCAGCAGCCAGTCCGGCGGGTCACCCCTCCACTTT,CASSQSGGSPLHF
TRBV2,NA,TRBJ2-7,few,TGTGCCAGCATGACTAGACACTACGAGCAGTACTTC,CASMTRHYEQYF
TRBV2,NA,TRBJ2-1,many,TGTGCCAGCAGCCCCGGGACAAGCTCCTACAATGAGCAGTTCTTC,CASSPGTSSYNEQFF
TRBV27,TRBD2,TRBJ2-1,many,TGTGCCAGCAGTTACTCCGGGACTAGCGATAAATCGCAGTTCTTC,CASSYSGTSDKSQFF
TRBV3-1,TRBD2,TRBJ2-1,many,TGTGCCAGCAGCCAAGATCTGAGACTAGCGGACAATGAGCAGTTCTTC,CASSQDLRLADNEQFF
TRBV29-1,NA,TRBJ2-1,many,TGCAGCGTTGAAGATCAAGCCGGAGAGCAGTTCTTC,CSVEDQAGEQFF
TRBV6-1,NA,TRBJ1-1,few,TGTGCCAGCAGGGCGGGAGTGACTGAAGCTTTCTTT,CASRAGVTEAFF
TRBV5-8,TRBD1,TRBJ1-5,many,TGTGCCAGCAGCTTGGAGGCAGGGGGGCAGCCCCAGCATTTT,CASSLEAGGQPQHF
TRBV20-1,TRBD2,TRBJ2-7,many,TGCAGTGCTAAGAAAAAGCTAGCGGGAATGTACGAGCAGTACTTC,CSAKKKLAGMYEQYF
TRBV3-1,TRBD2,TRBJ2-3,many,TGTGCCAGCAGCCAGACTAGCGCCGACCCCACAGATACGCAGTATTTT,CASSQTSADPTDTQYF
TRBV28,NA,TRBJ2-1,many,TGTGCCAGTGAAGGGGGGCCGGTGAACAATGAGCAGTTCTTC,CASEGGPVNNEQFF
TRBV3-1,NA,TRBJ2-5,many,TGTGCCAGCAGCCAAGATTTGGGGGCCGAGACCCAGTACTTC,CASSQDLGAETQYF
TRBV24-1,TRBD2,TRBJ2-1,many,TGTGCCACCGAAAGGGACTACAGTGAGCAGTTCTTC,CATERDYSEQFF
TRBV30,TRBD1,TRBJ1-2,many,TGTGCCTGGAGTCTTGGACAGGGATATGGCTACACCTTC,CAWSLGQGYGYTF
TRBV6-1,NA,TRBJ1-2,many,TGTGCCAGCAGCGACCGGCAGGGCGGGTATGGCTACACCTTC,CASSDRQGGYGYTF
TRBV20-1,TRBD1,TRBJ2-7,NA,TGCAGTGCCGCAACGGGACAGGGGGCCTACGAGCAGTACTTC,CSAATGQGAYEQYF
TRBV6-1,NA,TRBJ2-2,few,TGTGCCAGCACTAACGCACCTCCGAACACCGGGGAGCTGTTTTTT,CASTNAPPNTGELFF
TRBV11-2,NA,TRBJ1-4,NA,TGTGCCAGCAGCTTAGTGGGCGTTGGGTACGATAATGAAAAACTGTTTTTT,CASSLVGVGYDNEKLFF
TRBV4-1,TRBD2,TRBJ2-1,few,TGCGCCAGCAGCCAATCCGGGACTAGCTCCTACAATGAGCAGTTCTTC,CASSQSGTSSYNEQFF
TRBV5-1,NA,TRBJ1-3,NA,TGCGCCAGCAGCTTGGAAAGGGAATGGGACACCATATATTTT,CASSLEREWDTIYF
TRBV6-4,TRBD2,TRBJ2-1,many,TGTGCCAGCAGTGACTCCGGGACTAGCGGGAGCAATGAGCAGTTCTTC,CASSDSGTSGSNEQFF
TRBV9,NA,TRBJ2-7,NA,TGTGCCAGCAGCGTAGTCCCTGAGGCCTACGAGCAGTACTTC,CASSVVPEAYEQYF
TRBV19,NA,TRBJ1-5,NA,TGTGCCAGTAGTACCGAGTTCTTAGGTGATCAGCCCCAGCATTTT,CASSTEFLGDQPQHF
TRBV3-1,NA,TRBJ2-1,many,TGTGCCAGCAGCCAAGATCCGGGCGGGACCTCTAATGAGCAGTTCTTC,CASSQDPGGTSNEQFF
TRBV9,NA,TRBJ2-3,NA,TGTGCCAGCAGCGTTCGGGGGACAGAAACAGATACGCAGTATTTT,CASSVRGTETDTQYF
TRBV13,NA,TRBJ2-4,many,TGTGCCAGCAGCTTAGTCCCAGGGGGGAAAAACATTCAGTACTTC,CASSLVPGGKNIQYF
TRBV19,TRBD1,TRBJ1-1,many,TGTGCCAGTAGTTGGACAGGGGCTGGACAGACTGAAGCTTTCTTT,CASSWTGAGQTEAFF
TRBV5-1,TRBD1,TRBJ1-5,many,TGCGCCAGCAGCCCCGGACAGGGGGGGGGATTTCGCCAGCCCCAGCATTTT,CASSPGQGGGFRQPQHF
TRBV5-1,TRBD2,TRBJ2-3,few,TGCGCCAGCAGCTCAATAGCGGGTCGCACAGATACGCAGTATTTT,CASSSIAGRTDTQYF
TRBV6-1,NA,TRBJ1-3,NA,TGTGCCAGCAGTGAAAAGAGGGGCGCCTCTGGAAACACCATATATTTT,CASSEKRGASGNTIYF
TRBV7-6,TRBD2,TRBJ2-3,NA,TGTGCCAGCAGCCTAGCGGGGAGGGGCGATACGCAGTATTTT,CASSLAGRGDTQYF
TRBV5-5,NA,TRBJ2-5,many,TGTGCCAGCAGCCGGACGCCTGAGGGAGAGACCCAGTACTTC,CASSRTPEGETQYF
TRBV11-3,NA,TRBJ2-2,few,TGTGCCAGCAGTCCGGGACTCCCGACTACCGGGGAGCTGTTTTTT,CASSPGLPTTGELFF
TRBV20-1,NA,TRBJ2-7,many,TGCAGTGCTAGTGGGATCTCCCTGGGAGGGGGGGCGTCTTACGAGCAGTACTTC,CSASGISLGGGASYEQYF
TRBV28,NA,TRBJ2-7,once,TGTGCCAGCAGCCCCGGGACAATGGAGCAGTACTTC,CASSPGTMEQYF
TRBV19,TRBD2,TRBJ2-1,NA,TGTGCCAGTAGGTCTAGCGGGGACTACAATGAGCAGTTCTTC,CASRSSGDYNEQFF
TRBV6-2/TRBV6-3,NA,TRBJ2-1,NA,TGTGCCAGCAAAGCGGGGGGACAGGGGAGGAATGAGCAGTTCTTC,CASKAGGQGRNEQFF
TRBV28,NA,TRBJ2-2,few,TGTGCCAGCAGCGTGGAGGGCCCCTCGAACACCGGGGAGCTGTTTTTT,CASSVEGPSNTGELFF
TRBV20-1,TRBD1,TRBJ1-1,few,TGCAGTGCTAGCCGGGACAGGAGGCTAATGAACACTGAAGCTTTCTTT,CSASRDRRLMNTEAFF
TRBV5-1,TRBD2,TRBJ2-2,many,TGTGCCAGCAGCCCCGGACTAGCGGGAGTAACCGGGGAGCTGTTTTTT,CASSPGLAGVTGELFF
TRBV27,NA,TRBJ2-1,many,TGTGCCAGCAGTTCCGAGGTCAGCGAGCAGTTCTTC,CASSSEVSEQFF
TRBV7-9,NA,TRBJ2-1,many,TGTGCCAGCAGCGTCGGGACTGGGTCCTACAATGAGCAGTTCTTC,CASSVGTGSYNEQFF
TRBV6-1,NA,TRBJ2-7,many,TGTGCCAGCAAGGAGGGAAGGTACGAGCAGTACTTC,CASKEGRYEQYF
TRBV7-8,TRBD2,TRBJ2-1,many,TGTGCCAGCAGCTTAAAGGCGGGACTAGCCTACAATGAGCAGTTCTTC,CASSLKAGLAYNEQFF
TRBV20-1,NA,TRBJ1-5,NA,TGCAGTGCTTACCACCGGGAGGGCCAGCCCCAGCATTTT,CSAYHREGQPQHF
TRBV4-1,NA,TRBJ1-3,NA,TGCGCCAGCAGCCAAGTCCGGGGGTCAGGAAACACCATATATTTT,CASSQVRGSGNTIYF
TRBV7-2,TRBD2,TRBJ2-2,few,TGTGCCAGCAGCTTACTAGCGGGAGCGGACGGGGAGCTGTTTTTT,CASSLLAGADGELFF
TRBV5-4,NA,TRBJ2-1,NA,TGTGCCAGCAGCTTGGGACAGCTGAGCTCCTACAATGAGCAGTTCTTC,CASSLGQLSSYNEQFF
TRBV5-1,NA,TRBJ2-2,many,TGCGCCAGCAGCTTGGATGGGGGGCCCGGGGAGCTGTTTTTT,CASSLDGGPGELFF